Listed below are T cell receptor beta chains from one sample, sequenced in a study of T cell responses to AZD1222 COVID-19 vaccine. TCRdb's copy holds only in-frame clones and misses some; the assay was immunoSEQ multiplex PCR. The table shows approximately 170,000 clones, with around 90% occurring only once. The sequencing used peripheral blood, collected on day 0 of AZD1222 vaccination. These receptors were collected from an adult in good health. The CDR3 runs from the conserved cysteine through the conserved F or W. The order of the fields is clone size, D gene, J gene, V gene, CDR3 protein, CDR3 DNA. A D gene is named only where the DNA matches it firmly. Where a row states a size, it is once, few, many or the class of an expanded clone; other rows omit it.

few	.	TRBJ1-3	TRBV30	CAWSAIAGTGGRDTIYF	TGTGCCTGGAGTGCTATCGCTGGCACGGGCGGTAGGGACACCATATATTTT
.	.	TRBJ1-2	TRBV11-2	CASSFSSLYGYTF	TGTGCCAGCAGCTTTAGTAGTCTCTATGGCTACACCTTC
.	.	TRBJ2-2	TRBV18	CASSPTADGTGELFF	TGTGCCAGCTCACCAACGGCGGACGGCACCGGGGAGCTGTTTTTT
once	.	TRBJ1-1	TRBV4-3	CASSQARETEAFF	TGCGCCAGCAGCCAAGCCAGGGAGACTGAAGCTTTCTTT
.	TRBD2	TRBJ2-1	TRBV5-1	CASSFTPTRYSGSKWNEQFF	TGCGCCAGCAGCTTTACTCCGACTAGATATAGCGGGAGTAAGTGGAATGAGCAGTTCTTC
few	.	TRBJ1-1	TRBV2	CASSEGGAVNTEAFF	TGTGCCAGCAGTGAAGGCGGCGCGGTGAACACTGAAGCTTTCTTT
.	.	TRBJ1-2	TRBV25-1	CASSGDRRAGYTF	TGTGCCAGCAGTGGCGACAGGAGGGCTGGCTACACCTTC
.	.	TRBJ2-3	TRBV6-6	CASSYGLDTDTQYF	TGTGCCAGCAGTTACGGACTTGACACAGATACGCAGTATTTT
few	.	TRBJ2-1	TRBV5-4	CASSLVTPSANEQFF	TGTGCCAGCAGCTTGGTAACTCCCTCGGCGAATGAGCAGTTCTTC
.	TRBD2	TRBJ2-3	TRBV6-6	CASSYSLAPNTDTQYF	TGTGCCAGCAGTTACTCACTAGCGCCAAACACAGATACGCAGTATTTT
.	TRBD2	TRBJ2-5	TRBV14	CASSITSGQETQYF	TGTGCCAGCAGCATAACTAGCGGCCAAGAGACCCAGTACTTC
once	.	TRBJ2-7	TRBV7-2	CASSSLGLGYEQYF	TGTGCCAGCAGCTCTTTGGGGCTAGGCTACGAGCAGTACTTC
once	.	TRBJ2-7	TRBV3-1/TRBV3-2	CASSQDWGTAYEQYF	TGTGCCAGCAGCCAAGATTGGGGAACTGCCTACGAGCAGTACTTC
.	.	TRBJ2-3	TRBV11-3	CASSLEGGPRDTQYF	TGTGCCAGCAGCTTAGAGGGGGGGCCGCGAGATACGCAGTATTTT
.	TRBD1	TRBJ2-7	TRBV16	CASSPTGTSYEQYF	TGTGCCAGCAGCCCGACAGGGACCTCCTACGAGCAGTACTTC
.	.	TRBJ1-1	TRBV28	CASSLMSIGPTVEAFF	TGTGCCAGCAGTTTAATGTCCATAGGACCGACAGTTGAAGCTTTCTTT
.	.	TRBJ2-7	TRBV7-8	CASRDSVVNEQYF	TGTGCCAGCAGAGACAGCGTGGTGAACGAGCAGTACTTC
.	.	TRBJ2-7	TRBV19	CASSTQFLAYEQYF	TGTGCCAGTAGTACCCAGTTTTTAGCCTACGAGCAGTACTTC
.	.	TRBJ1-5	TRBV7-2	CASSLDSNQPQHF	TGTGCCAGCAGCTTAGATAGCAATCAGCCCCAGCATTTT
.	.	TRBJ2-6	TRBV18	CASSPDLSSGANVLTF	TGTGCCAGCTCACCAGACTTGTCCTCTGGGGCCAACGTCCTGACTTTC
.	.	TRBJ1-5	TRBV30	CAWSAGTPLGPQHF	TGTGCCTGGAGCGCCGGGACCCCACTGGGGCCCCAGCATTTT
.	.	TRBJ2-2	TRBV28	CASSFPLRTNTGELFF	TGTGCCAGCAGTTTTCCATTGCGGACGAACACCGGGGAGCTGTTTTTT
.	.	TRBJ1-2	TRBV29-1	CSVPGGKSGYTF	TGCAGCGTCCCGGGGGGGAAGAGCGGCTACACCTTC
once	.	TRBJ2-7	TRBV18	CASSPMAGGNYEQYF	TGTGCCAGCTCACCGATGGCAGGGGGGAACTACGAGCAGTACTTC
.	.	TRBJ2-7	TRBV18	CASSAGQLGYEQYF	TGTGCCAGCTCAGCGGGACAGTTAGGCTACGAGCAGTACTTC
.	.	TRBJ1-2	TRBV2	CASSEVQTRGYTF	TGTGCCAGCAGTGAGGTACAGACGAGGGGCTACACCTTC
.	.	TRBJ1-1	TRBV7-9	CASTLAPPERVAFF	TGTGCCAGCACCCTCGCACCCCCCGAGCGGGTAGCTTTCTTT
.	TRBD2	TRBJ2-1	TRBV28	CASSSLAGSSYNEQFF	TGTGCCAGCAGTTCCTTAGCGGGGAGCTCCTACAATGAGCAGTTCTTC
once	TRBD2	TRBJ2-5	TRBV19	CASSPGLAKGETQYF	TGTGCCAGTAGTCCGGGACTAGCAAAGGGGGAGACCCAGTACTTC
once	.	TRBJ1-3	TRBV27	CASSLLGAGNTIYF	TGTGCCAGCAGTTTATTGGGGGCTGGAAACACCATATATTTT
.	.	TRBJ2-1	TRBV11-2	CASSPYQTIGGSYNEQFF	TGTGCCAGCAGCCCGTACCAGACCATTGGGGGCTCCTACAATGAGCAGTTCTTC
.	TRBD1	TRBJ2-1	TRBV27	CASRDRAHNEQFF	TGTGCCAGCCGGGACAGGGCACACAATGAGCAGTTCTTC
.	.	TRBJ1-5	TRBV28	CASSRTGEGPQHF	TGTGCCAGCAGTCGGACGGGGGAGGGGCCCCAGCATTTT
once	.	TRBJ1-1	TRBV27	CASSRHVNTEAFF	TGTGCCAGCAGCCGGCATGTGAACACTGAAGCTTTCTTT
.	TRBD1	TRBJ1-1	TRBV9	CASSPTGGTLASEAFF	TGTGCCAGCAGCCCTACAGGGGGGACCTTGGCTAGCGAAGCTTTCTTT
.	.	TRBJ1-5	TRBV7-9	CASSNTGEQPQHF	TGTGCCAGCAGCAACACAGGCGAACAGCCCCAGCATTTT
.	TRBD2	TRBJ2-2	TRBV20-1	CSASLAGRVGELFF	TGCAGTGCTAGTCTAGCGGGGAGGGTCGGGGAGCTGTTTTTT
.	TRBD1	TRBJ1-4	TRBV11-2	CASSLGKGTGREKLFF	TGTGCCAGCAGCTTAGGGAAAGGGACAGGCCGTGAAAAACTGTTTTTT
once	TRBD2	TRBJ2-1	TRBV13	CASSSSGLAGRGDNEQFF	TGTGCCAGCAGCTCCTCCGGACTAGCGGGGAGAGGTGACAATGAGCAGTTCTTC
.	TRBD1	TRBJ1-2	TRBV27	CASSLEEGAPGYTF	TGTGCCAGCAGTTTAGAGGAGGGGGCGCCTGGCTACACCTTC
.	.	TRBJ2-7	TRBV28	CASIIGGDGTYEQYF	TGTGCCAGCATTATTGGCGGGGACGGAACCTACGAGCAGTACTTC
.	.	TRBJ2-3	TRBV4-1	CASSQEVYTLTDTQYF	TGCGCCAGCAGCCAAGAGGTTTACACACTCACAGATACGCAGTATTTT
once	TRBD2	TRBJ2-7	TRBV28	CASSLSGRANEQYF	TGTGCCAGCAGTTTGAGCGGGAGGGCCAACGAGCAGTACTTC
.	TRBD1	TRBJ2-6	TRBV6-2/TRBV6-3	CASSLQGAGSSGANVLTF	TGTGCCAGCAGTCTACAGGGGGCCGGTTCCAGCGGGGCCAACGTCCTGACTTTC
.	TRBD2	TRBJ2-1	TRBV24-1	CATSDVAGGLYNEQFF	TGTGCCACCAGTGACGTAGCGGGAGGTCTCTACAATGAGCAGTTCTTC
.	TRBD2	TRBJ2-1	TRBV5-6	CASSLAGGLAGKRQFF	TGTGCCAGCAGCTTGGCAGGTGGTCTAGCGGGCAAACGGCAGTTCTTC
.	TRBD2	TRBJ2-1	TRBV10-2	CASSPSRGLAGIYEQFF	TGCGCCAGCAGTCCATCCCGGGGACTAGCGGGAATCTATGAGCAGTTCTTC
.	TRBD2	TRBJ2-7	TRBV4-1	CASSQGTSGRPGAGSYEQYF	TGCGCCAGCAGCCAAGGGACTAGCGGGAGGCCGGGGGCAGGTTCCTACGAGCAGTACTTC
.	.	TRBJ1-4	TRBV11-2	CASSLIAGRNEKLFF	TGTGCCAGCAGCTTAATTGCAGGGAGAAATGAAAAACTGTTTTTT
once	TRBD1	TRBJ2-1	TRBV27	CASSPPPTGAYNEQFF	TGTGCCAGCAGTCCACCGCCGACAGGGGCCTACAATGAGCAGTTCTTC
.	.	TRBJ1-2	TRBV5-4	CASSLDTQGGYTF	TGTGCCAGCAGCTTGGACACCCAGGGAGGCTACACCTTC
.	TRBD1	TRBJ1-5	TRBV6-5	CASRITGGGQPQHF	TGTGCCAGCAGGATAACAGGGGGCGGTCAGCCCCAGCATTTT
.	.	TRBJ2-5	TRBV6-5	CASRPGGWVETQYF	TGTGCCAGCAGACCAGGGGGGTGGGTAGAGACCCAGTACTTC
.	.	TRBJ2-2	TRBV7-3	CASSPTRDTGELFF	TGTGCCAGCAGCCCCACGCGAGACACCGGGGAGCTGTTTTTT
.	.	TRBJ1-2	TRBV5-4	CASRVVGAGDGYTF	TGTGCCAGCAGAGTCGTGGGCGCGGGTGATGGCTACACCTTC
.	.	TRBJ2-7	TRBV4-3	CASSQDHRGGYEQYF	TGCGCCAGCAGCCAAGACCACAGGGGGGGTTACGAGCAGTACTTC
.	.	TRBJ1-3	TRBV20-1	CSALGVDTIYF	TGCAGTGCCCTTGGAGTGGACACCATATATTTT